This T cell receptor (beta chain) comes out of a study of blood T cell repertoires in COVID-19 (dated by TCRdb to 2020 to 2022). Notes on the research overall: Samples covering the acute and convalescent phases of COVID-19 were provided by collaborators in the United States, Italy and Spain. The prospective study material was composed of cDNA or gDNA derived from T cells, B-cell-depleted T cells, or PBMCs. The samples were drawn from the first 160 participants of the ongoing ImmuneRACE study and from 1,254 subjects provided by 6 global collaborators. Subjects who had been exposed to COVID-19, were actively infected with it, or had recovered from it provided the deeply sampled blood TCRbeta repertoires that made up the dataset. Where available, HLA class I and class II types were taken from metadata supplied by the sample provider and were not determined by assay-based typing. Sample metadata almost always included a de-identified subject ID, COVID-19 status, age in years and sex. A freely available public database, intended as a resource for researchers studying the immune response to SARS-CoV-2, is where the repertoires were released. Study-level results and caveats: The quantity of clinical and demographic metadata differed by source and by participant and was supplied without curation.

The CDR3 spans 12 residues, from the cysteine through the phenylalanine. CDR3 DNA is the only sequence kept; it has 36 bases, read in frame from the first base. The CDR1 and CDR2 encoded by the germline V gene (reference sequence) are SEHNR and FQNEAQ. V is reduced by 4 bases and J by 8 bases, leaving a spacing of 12 bases between them. Whole blood was collected in K2EDTA tubes by collaborating institutions according to the institutions' own protocols. For TCRbeta analysis, collaborators shipped samples in one of three forms: frozen whole blood, isolated PBMCs, or DNA extracted from either of those sample types. In regard to this clone: It has no known antigen specificity. No much larger clone is present one base from it, and per-base qualities are unavailable.

TCRbeta CDR3 regions were amplified from genomic DNA by means of the immunoSEQ Assay, a bias-controlled multiplex PCR. Turning to the authors' computational methods: The number of nucleated cells in each sample was estimated by amplification of reference gene primers within the assay. Sequence reads were collapsed and filtered to measure the absolute abundance of every unique TCRbeta CDR3 rearrangement. For each sample, productive Simpson clonality was calculated by taking the square root of Simpson's diversity index across productive rearrangements. As stored in TCRdb, this immuneACCESS dataset retains in-frame rearrangements with V and J assigned. A fraction of the clones does not appear; measured against another copy, unresolved V genes explain less than half of the discrepancy, and the remainder lacks a known reason. V, J and clone size are those of that table, while D and trimming were read from the DNA. This sample holds 90,000 to 130,000 clones; approximately 83% were observed only once. The ten largest clones represent approximately 4.1% of the sample.

Sequencing was performed on peripheral blood. This sequence uses TRBV7-9 and TRBJ2-7; the D gene remains uncertain. The receptor's source is a woman in her 70s with acute or convalescent COVID-19. The CDR3 region reads CASSSTSVKQYF. The DNA sequence is as follows: TGTGCCAGCAGCTCCACATCCGTCAAGCAGTACTTC.